This T cell receptor (beta chain) originates from a study of blood T cell repertoires in COVID-19. This clone showed up just once. Sequencing used immunoSEQ multiplex PCR; TCRdb keeps in-frame clones, though not all of them. Here the sample spans 130,000 or so clones, around 83% being singletons. Germline CDR1 and CDR2: SNHLY and FYNNEI. Trimming left V 1 base short and J 7 bases short, with 13 bases between. The CDR3 runs to 15 residues. This chain links TRBV2 with TRBJ1-4, with D perhaps matching TRBD1 (5 bases). This TCR came from a human donor in a cohort sampled during active COVID-19. Sequencing was performed on peripheral blood. The CDR3 nucleotides read TGTGCCAGCAGTGAAGTAGGGGTGAAGGGTGAAAAACTGTTTTTT. As protein: CASSEVGVKGEKLFF.